Presented here are 30 T cell receptor beta chains from one specimen sequenced in a study of T cell responses to AZD1222 COVID-19 vaccine. Produced via immunoSEQ multiplex PCR; TCRdb's table is partial and in-frame only. The data contain approximately 140,000 clones, 91% of them seen just once; the ten biggest clones take up roughly 5.6%. The sample consisted of peripheral blood, taken on day 0 of AZD1222 vaccination. The receptors were gathered from an adult in good health.

This CDR3 reads CASNPRRLDGPYEQYF. CDR3 in DNA: TGTGCCAGCAATCCTAGGAGATTGGATGGGCCCTACGAGCAGTACTTC. The chain couples TRBV27 to TRBJ2-7; D is ambiguous. V was clipped by 7 bases and J by 2 bases, with 21 bases between them. The CDR3 loop spans 16 amino acids. Germline V gives CDR1 MNHEY, CDR2 SMNVEV (reference sequence).

This clone was seen a single time. The CDR3 nucleotides are TGTGCCACCAGTGATGTATTTGGGTACAGGGACTCTGGAAACACCATATATTTT. Translated: CATSDVFGYRDSGNTIYF. The V and J genes are TRBV24-1 and TRBJ1-3; D perhaps matches TRBD1 (6 bases). Trimming removed 3 bases at V and 0 bases at J, with 17 bases between. Germline lookup yields CDR1 KGHDR and CDR2 SFDVKD. The CDR3 is made up of 18 amino acids.

This chain joins TRBV15 and TRBJ1-5; no definite D call. Germline V gene lookup returns CDR1 LNHNV and CDR2 YYDKDF (reference sequence). CDR3 size: 15 residues. The V and J ends lost 1 base and 0 bases respectively, with 7 bases between them. The CDR3 DNA reads as TGTGCCACCAGCAGAGCTATCGATAGCAATCAGCCCCAGCATTTT. Its protein is CATSRAIDSNQPQHF.

This clone occurred a few times. The rearrangement links TRBV7-2 to TRBJ2-5; 10 bases align to TRBD1. Germline values: CDR1 SGHTA, CDR2 FQGNSA. The V segment lost 3 bases and the J segment 4 bases; nucleotides outside the gene matches: 5. The CDR3 consists of 15 residues. For the CDR3, the DNA is TGTGCCAGCAGCTTCCCCGGACAGGGGGGAGAGACCCAGTACTTC. Translating it yields CASSFPGQGGETQYF.

This clone was counted once. This sequence joins TRBV6-1 and TRBJ2-7, with D hard to call. The CDR3 contains 17 residues. V gave up 0 bases and J gave up 4 bases, with 19 bases separating them. Germline V lookup: CDR1 MNHNS, CDR2 SASEGT. The DNA of the CDR3 is TGTGCCAGCAGTGAAGCTTTCACAGTAACTGGGCTATACGAGCAGTACTTC. Protein product: CASSEAFTVTGLYEQYF.

The chain carries TRBV7-9 and TRBJ2-7, with D perhaps TRBD1 or TRBD2 (5 bases each). The V gene lost 4 bases and the J gene lost 0 bases, with 13 bases spanning the gap. Germline-derived CDR1 and CDR2 are SEHNR and FQNEAQ (reference sequence). The CDR3 loop spans 15 amino acids. The CDR3 coding sequence is TGTGCCAGCAGCTATGGGACGTCCAGCTCCTACGAGCAGTACTTC. Protein: CASSYGTSSSYEQYF.

J is TRBJ2-2 and V is TRBV15; 10 nucleotides agree with TRBD2. CDR1 and CDR2 (germline): LNHNV, YYDKDF (reference sequence). The CDR3 length is 16 residues. The junction had 6 bases not matched to a gene; V was cut back by 8 bases and J by 0 bases. As DNA, the CDR3 is TGTGCCACCGGCCGAGCGGGAGGGTCGAACACCGGGGAGCTGTTTTTT. This encodes CATGRAGGSNTGELFF.

This chain uses TRBV5-4 with TRBJ2-5; 9 bases are shared with TRBD2. Germline CDR1 SGHNT, CDR2 YYREEE (reference sequence). The CDR3 loop spans 18 amino acids. Trimming at V came to 4 bases and at J to 3 bases, leaving 16 bases not matched to a gene. The CDR3 DNA sequence: TGTGCCAGCAGCACCGGCGGAGGAGCTAGCGGGACGAAAGAGACCCAGTACTTC. Protein sequence: CASSTGGGASGTKETQYF.

The J gene is TRBJ2-7, the V gene TRBV11-2; a possible D gene is TRBD1 (6 bases). This CDR3 contains 13 residues. V was pared by 5 bases and J by 5 bases, with 13 bases between. Germline V gene sequence: CDR1 SGHAT, CDR2 FQNNGV. The CDR3 DNA is TGTGCCAGCAGCCAGGGGTTCGCGGACGAGCAGTACTTC. Its protein product is CASSQGFADEQYF.

This clone has more than one count but fewer than ten. J is TRBJ1-2 and V is TRBV15; no firm D call. Trimming stripped 0 bases from V and 2 bases from J, with 16 bases between. CDR1 is LNHNV, CDR2 YYDKDF, per germline (reference sequence). The CDR3 extends over 17 amino acids. The CDR3 bases are TGTGCCACCAGCAGAGACAGAGGGAAAGGACTGAACTATGGCTACACCTTC. It is translated as CATSRDRGKGLNYGYTF.

This clone was seen only once. The chain has TRBV28 and TRBJ2-3; D is perhaps TRBD1 or TRBD2 (5 bases each). CDR1 and CDR2 from the germline V gene are MDHEN and SYDVKM. The CDR3 is 15 amino acids. Trimming cost V 6 bases and J 1 base, with 14 bases left between them. The CDR3 spells CASSSRGEGTDTQYF. The CDR3 DNA follows: TGTGCCAGCAGCTCAAGGGGAGAGGGCACAGATACGCAGTATTTT.

This clone was seen once. V usage is TRBV10-3 and J usage is TRBJ1-5, with D unresolved. V was cut by 3 bases and J by 2 bases, with 11 bases left in between. Looked up from germline, CDR1 is ENHRY and CDR2 is SYGVKD. The CDR3 covers 15 residues. The CDR3 region has the DNA TGTGCCATCAGTGACTGGACTGAGGGCAATCAGCCCCAGCATTTT. Protein sequence: CAISDWTEGNQPQHF.

This chain uses TRBV14 with TRBJ2-5, with 7 bases aligning to TRBD1. The CDR3 runs to 15 residues. V lost 4 bases, J lost 0 bases, and 5 bases stayed unmatched. The germline gives CDR1 SGHDN, CDR2 FVKESK. The CDR3 sequence: CASSRRQGNQETQYF. The CDR3 coding sequence is TGTGCCAGCAGCCGCCGACAGGGAAACCAAGAGACCCAGTACTTC.

V usage is TRBV20-1 and J usage is TRBJ2-3; no clear D. This CDR3 contains 10 residues. From germline, CDR1 is DFQATT and CDR2 SNEGSKA (reference sequence). Trimming shortened V by 5 bases and J by 5 bases, and 5 bases separated the two germline ends. CDR3 DNA: TGCAGTGCTTATATAGATACGCAGTATTTT. It is translated as CSAYIDTQYF.

The chain joins TRBV27 to TRBJ2-7; 9 nucleotides align to TRBD1. Trimming took 5 bases from V and 2 from J; bases not matched to a gene: 7. The CDR3 is made up of 15 amino acids. The V gene's germline CDR1 is MNHEY and CDR2 SMNVEV (reference sequence). The CDR3 spells CASSRSRDRAYEQYF. In nucleotides, the CDR3 is TGTGCCAGCAGTCGATCCCGGGACAGGGCCTACGAGCAGTACTTC.

The rearrangement joins TRBV2 to TRBJ1-3, with TRBD1 matching 10 bases. The trim removed 4 bases at V and 0 bases at J, leaving 6 bases unmatched. The germline CDR1 and CDR2 sequences are SNHLY and FYNNEI. The CDR3 consists of 17 residues. The CDR3 here is CASSGDRGSPSGNTIYF. The CDR3 DNA reads as TGTGCCAGCAGTGGGGACAGGGGATCTCCCTCTGGAAACACCATATATTTT.

This clone was seen a few times. The genes are TRBV6-2 or TRBV6-3 and TRBJ1-2, with no clear D. The germline V and J ends were trimmed by 2 bases and 6 bases, with 13 bases remaining between them. The germline V gene has CDR1 MNHEY and CDR2 SVGEGT. The CDR3 sequence is 14 residues long. The CDR3: CASSYLQTRDGYTF. The CDR3, as DNA: TGTGCCAGCAGTTACCTTCAAACCCGAGATGGCTACACCTTC.

The chain links TRBV7-9 to TRBJ1-1; 7 positions match TRBD1. The CDR3 is 14 residues long. The junction had 4 bases not matched to a gene; V was cut back by 5 bases and J by 1 base. Looked up from germline, CDR1 is SEHNR and CDR2 is FQNEAQ (reference sequence). CDR3: CASSPRTGNTEAFF. The CDR3 nucleotides read TGTGCCAGCAGCCCTCGGACAGGGAACACTGAAGCTTTCTTT.

The chain's CDR3 is CASSPRDQTQETQYF. In nucleotides, the CDR3 is TGTGCCAGCAGCCCAAGAGACCAAACTCAAGAGACCCAGTACTTC. This chain uses TRBV9 with TRBJ2-5; no clear D. Trimming took 4 bases from V and 2 from J, leaving 15 bases between them. This CDR3 has 15 residues. Germline values: CDR1 SGDLS, CDR2 YYNGEE.

The chain couples TRBV4-3 to TRBJ1-5; D gene unclear. CDR3 size: 13 residues. The germline gives CDR1 LGHNA, CDR2 YSLEER. V was trimmed by 3 bases and J by 9 bases, leaving 12 bases between them. The CDR3 DNA reads as TGCGCCAGCAGCCAGGACCGGGGTTGGCCCCAGCATTTT. Amino acids: CASSQDRGWPQHF.

The V call is TRBV19, the J call TRBJ1-2; D uncertain. CDR1 is LNHDA and CDR2 is SQIVND in the germline V gene (reference sequence). The CDR3 contains 12 residues. Deletions cut 8 bases from V and 2 bases from J, with 9 bases between. In DNA, the CDR3 is TGTGCCAGTCGGACGGAGAACTATGGCTACACCTTC. As protein: CASRTENYGYTF.

The chain has TRBV6-5 and TRBJ1-1, with D perhaps matching TRBD1 (5 bases). V gave up 7 bases and J gave up 0 bases, with 9 bases separating them. The CDR3 extends over 13 amino acids. CDR1 and CDR2 from the germline V gene are MNHEY and SVGAGI. Written as DNA, the CDR3 is TGTGCCAGCATCGACAGCATGAACACTGAAGCTTTCTTT. Translating gives CASIDSMNTEAFF.

This clone is a singleton in its sample. This chain joins TRBV7-6 and TRBJ2-1; 8 bases map to TRBD2. The CDR3 is made up of 16 amino acids. With 1 base clipped from V and 7 bases from J, the junction kept 9 bases outside the gene matches. Germline CDR1 reads SGHVS; CDR2 reads FNYEAQ. In DNA form, the CDR3 reads TGTGCCAGCAGCTTAGATCCGGGGGGGCCTGGAAATGAGCAGTTCTTC. This gives the protein CASSLDPGGPGNEQFF.

This chain uses TRBV11-2 with TRBJ2-2; possible D gene TRBD2, 6 bases. V was shortened by 1 base and J by 5 bases, with 14 bases between the two germline ends. The CDR3 contains 16 residues. Germline V CDR1 and CDR2: SGHAT, FQNNGV. The CDR3 bases are TGTGCCAGCAGCTTAGCGGCGGTGGCGGGGACCGGGGAGCTGTTTTTT. Amino acids: CASSLAAVAGTGELFF.

This chain links TRBV14 with TRBJ1-4; D remains ambiguous. Germline V gene data show CDR1 as SGHDN and CDR2 as FVKESK. The length of the CDR3 is 14 residues. Trimming took 2 bases from V and 11 from J, leaving 15 bases between them. Here the CDR3 reads CASSQQPGYGKLFF. The CDR3 coding sequence is TGTGCCAGCAGCCAACAGCCCGGGTACGGGAAACTGTTTTTT.

The J gene is TRBJ1-5, the V gene TRBV14; D not certain. Trimming took off 0 bases at V and 9 bases at J, with 18 bases between the two ends. The CDR3 runs to 16 residues. The germline gives CDR1 SGHDN, CDR2 FVKESK. The CDR3 DNA reads TGTGCCAGCAGCCAAGATACTTACCGACTCCAGGTGCCCCAGCATTTT. It is translated as CASSQDTYRLQVPQHF.

In its sample, this clone was seen once. The chain joins TRBV20-1 to TRBJ2-1; D not resolved. The ends were cut back, 6 bases at V and 14 bases at J, with 14 bases in the middle. Germline V gene data show CDR1 as DFQATT and CDR2 as SNEGSKA (reference sequence). CDR3 length: 10 amino acids. CDR3 nucleotide sequence: TGCAGTGCCAAGTCTAGAGAGGAGTTCTTC. Amino acid sequence: CSAKSREEFF.

V usage is TRBV4-3 and J usage is TRBJ2-5; D unresolved. The germline CDR1 and CDR2 sequences are LGHNA and YSLEER. V was clipped by 4 bases and J by 5 bases, with 14 bases between them. The CDR3 runs 14 residues. For the CDR3, the DNA is TGCGCCAGCAGCCTGGATTGGGTAAGCGAGACCCAGTACTTC. Protein product: CASSLDWVSETQYF.

The rearrangement uses TRBV19 and TRBJ2-1; 8 nucleotides match TRBD1. V gave up 10 bases and J gave up 7 bases; unmatched junction bases: 12. The germline gives CDR1 LNHDA, CDR2 SQIVND (reference sequence). CDR3 size: 14 residues. Written as DNA, the CDR3 is TGTGCCACCCATAGACAGGGGCGTGAGAATGAGCAGTTCTTC. Amino acid sequence: CATHRQGRENEQFF.

CDR3 residues: CASSSLGGSLNTEAFF. The CDR3 DNA reads as TGTGCCAGCAGCTCCCTCGGGGGCAGTTTGAACACTGAAGCTTTCTTT. The V and J genes are TRBV11-1 and TRBJ1-1; tentative D call: TRBD1 (6 bases). The CDR3 extends over 16 amino acids. Germline CDR1 and CDR2: SGHAT and FQDESV (reference sequence). Trimming took 4 bases from V and 0 from J, leaving 15 bases between them.